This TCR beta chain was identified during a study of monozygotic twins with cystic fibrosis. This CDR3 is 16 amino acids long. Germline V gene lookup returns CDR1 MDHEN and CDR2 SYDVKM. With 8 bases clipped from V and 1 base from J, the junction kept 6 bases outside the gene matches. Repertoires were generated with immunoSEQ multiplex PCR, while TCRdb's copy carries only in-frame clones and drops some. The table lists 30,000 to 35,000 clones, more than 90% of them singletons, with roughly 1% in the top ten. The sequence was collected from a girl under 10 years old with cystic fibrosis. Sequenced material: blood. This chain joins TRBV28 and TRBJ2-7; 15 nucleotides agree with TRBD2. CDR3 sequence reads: CASRTGLAGGSYEQYF. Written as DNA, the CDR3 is TGTGCCAGCCGGACGGGACTAGCGGGGGGATCCTACGAGCAGTACTTC.